These 5 T cell receptor beta chains came from one sample sequenced in a study of T-cell reconstitution after alpha-beta-depleted transplantation in children. Molecular barcoding with unique molecular identifiers was used for the TCRbeta library. TCRdb recomputed calls from the PCR reads with MiXCR, one row per CDR3 protein. The sample includes some 390,000 distinct CDR3 sequences, roughly 20% of them seen just once. The sample consisted of PBMCs from the stem cell graft donor, taken from the stem cell graft. The receptor source for this set is a human donor who donated a stem cell graft to a child with acute myeloid leukemia.

V is TRBV18 and J is TRBJ1-3; no clear D gene. Germline-derived CDR1 and CDR2 are KGHSH and LQKENI. The V gene lost 3 bases and the J gene lost 0 bases, with 9 bases spanning the gap. The CDR3 contains 15 residues. The CDR3 bases are TGTGCCAGCTCACCGTCCCCGGACTCTGGAAACACCATATATTTT. Translation gives CASSPSPDSGNTIYF.

V is TRBV25-1 and J is TRBJ2-7, with D possibly TRBD2 on 5 matching bases. The CDR3 extends over 17 amino acids. Trimming left V 6 bases short and J 4 bases short, with 25 bases between. The germline CDR1 and CDR2 sequences are MGHDK and SYGVNS. Written as DNA, the CDR3 is TGTGCCAGCAGCTCGACCCACCGGGATCACAAACCATACGAGCAGTACTTC. It codes for CASSSTHRDHKPYEQYF.

The chain combines TRBV7-3 with TRBJ2-5, with TRBD2 matching over 9 bases. Germline-derived CDR1 and CDR2 are SGHTA and FQGTGA. V dropped 4 bases and J dropped 5; count of bases not matched to a gene: 5. The CDR3 length is 14 residues. CDR3 sequence reads: CASSSSGVGETQYF. The CDR3 region has the DNA TGTGCCAGCAGCTCTAGCGGGGTGGGGGAGACCCAGTACTTC.

This sequence joins TRBV13 and TRBJ2-1, with 16 bases lining up with TRBD2. The V and J ends lost 5 bases and 15 bases, in that order; junction bases with no gene match: 13. Germline values: CDR1 PRHDT, CDR2 FYEKMQ (reference sequence). This CDR3 is 16 amino acids long. CDR3 amino acids: CASSQDGGLAGGPRFF. In nucleotides, the CDR3 is TGTGCCAGCAGCCAAGACGGGGGACTAGCGGGAGGGCCCCGGTTCTTC. Looking up the rest from reference TRBV13 and TRBJ2-1 gives the full variable domain: AAGVIQSPRHLIKEKRETATLKCYPIPRHDTVYWYQQGPGQDPQFLISFYEKMQSDKGSIPDRFSAQQFSDYHSELNMSSLELGDSALYFCASSQDGGLAGGPRFFGPGTRLTVL.

This clonotype was seen a handful of times. V usage is TRBV27 and J usage is TRBJ2-2, with 8 bases fitting TRBD2. This CDR3 contains 16 residues. Germline loops: CDR1 MNHEY, CDR2 SMNVEV (reference sequence). V gave up 4 bases and J gave up 5 bases; unmatched junction bases: 9. In nucleotides, the CDR3 is TGTGCCAGCAGTTGGCGGCGGGGGGCGCGGACCGGGGAGCTGTTTTTT. Its translation is CASSWRRGARTGELFF.